The 16 T cell receptor beta chains below were found in one sample sequenced in a study of cytomegalovirus exposure and HLA in healthy donors. The PCR contained 60 Vbeta and 13 Jbeta primers. Sequenced by immunoSEQ multiplex PCR; TCRdb stores in-frame clones only, minus some. Of about 160,000 clones detected, around 81% appear once; the ten largest clones hold about 13%. Specimen: PBMCs. The origin of the receptors is a woman aged 45 to 65 in good health and CMV-seronegative.

The chain combines TRBV7-2 with TRBJ2-7, with D possibly TRBD2 on 5 matching bases. The CDR3 extends over 14 amino acids. Germline CDR1 reads SGHTA; CDR2 reads FQGNSA. V lost 7 bases and J 0 bases, leaving 13 bases between the germline ends. CDR3 coding DNA: TGTGCCAGCACCCCCGGAGGACGCTCCTACGAGCAGTACTTC. Translating it yields CASTPGGRSYEQYF. The variable domain in full, completed from reference TRBV7-2 and TRBJ2-7, reads GAGVSQSPSNKVTEKGKDVELRCDPISGHTALYWYRQSLGQGLEFLIYFQGNSAPDKSGLPSDRFSAERTGGSVSTLTIQRTQQEDSAVYLCASTPGGRSYEQYFGPGTRLTVT.

The rearrangement uses TRBV29-1 and TRBJ1-1; D perhaps matches TRBD1 (6 bases). Trimming took 7 bases from V and 7 from J, leaving 16 bases between them. CDR1 is SQVTM and CDR2 is ANQGSEA in the germline V gene. CDR3 length equals 12 residues. This chain's CDR3 is CSAQPGTFEAFF. CDR3 sequence (DNA): TGCAGCGCCCAACCGGGGACATTTGAAGCTTTCTTT.

The rearrangement uses TRBV6-5 and TRBJ2-5; 8 nucleotides match TRBD1. The J call may be in error: the DNA end matches TRBJ2-7 better. The CDR3 has 13 residues. CDR1 is MNHEY and CDR2 is SVGAGI in the germline V gene. CDR3 amino acids: CASSYDRGYEQYF. CDR3 DNA sequence: TGTGCCAGCAGTTACGACAGGGGCTACGAGCAGTACTTC.

This clone was counted a few times. The chain recombines TRBV5-1 with TRBJ2-5, with 8 bases aligning to TRBD1. Germline lookup yields CDR1 SGHRS and CDR2 YFSETQ. The CDR3 spans 14 residues. V lost 5 bases and J lost 5; bases outside the gene matches: 8. The CDR3 DNA is TGCGCCAGCAGAAAAGGACAGGGAGTGGAGACCCAGTACTTC. Translating gives CASRKGQGVETQYF.

The chain combines TRBV6-5 with TRBJ1-4; 12 bases map to TRBD1. Germline-derived CDR1 and CDR2 are MNHEY and SVGAGI. The length of the CDR3 is 16 residues. Unmatched junction bases numbered 4, after V lost 0 bases and J lost 8 bases. In DNA, the CDR3 is TGTGCCAGCAGTTACTCGATGGGGACAGGGGGCGAAAAACTGTTTTTT. The encoded protein is CASSYSMGTGGEKLFF.

This rearrangement joins TRBV5-1 to TRBJ2-1; D perhaps matches TRBD2 (6 bases). V lost 0 bases and J 0 bases, leaving 10 bases between the germline ends. CDR1 and CDR2 from the germline V gene are SGHRS and YFSETQ. The CDR3 has 16 amino acids. CDR3 amino acids: CASSLEGGNSYNEQFF. In nucleotides, the CDR3 is TGCGCCAGCAGCTTGGAAGGCGGGAACTCCTACAATGAGCAGTTCTTC.

This rearrangement joins TRBV28 to TRBJ2-7; 10 bases fit TRBD2. The trim removed 5 bases at V and 4 bases at J, leaving 8 bases unmatched. Per germline, CDR1 MDHEN and CDR2 SYDVKM. This CDR3 spans 15 amino acids. The CDR3 protein is CASSLTSGKYYEQYF. As DNA, the CDR3 is TGTGCCAGCAGTCTCACTAGCGGGAAGTATTACGAGCAGTACTTC.

For the CDR3, the DNA is TGTGCCAGCAGCTTAAACAGGGGGAGTCAGCCCCAGCATTTT. Protein sequence: CASSLNRGSQPQHF. The V gene is TRBV7-2, the J gene TRBJ1-5; 8 positions match TRBD1. Trimming took 2 bases from V and 6 from J; bases not matched to a gene: 3. Per the germline V gene, CDR1 is SGHTA and CDR2 is FQGNSA. The CDR3 extends over 14 amino acids.

The CDR3: CASSQDLTGLFNQPQHF. For the CDR3, the DNA is TGCGCCAGCAGCCAAGATCTAACAGGGCTTTTCAATCAGCCCCAGCATTTT. The rearrangement uses TRBV4-1 and TRBJ1-5; TRBD1 is a possible D gene (6 bases). CDR3 length equals 17 residues. V was shortened by 0 bases and J by 3 bases, with 15 bases between the two germline ends. Germline lookup yields CDR1 MGHRA and CDR2 YSYEKL.

The sample holds a few counts of this clone. The chain is built from TRBV11-2 and TRBJ2-1; 12 nucleotides match TRBD2. Trimming removed 2 bases from V and 4 bases from J; junction bases left unmatched: 0. The CDR3 consists of 15 residues. CDR1 is SGHAT, CDR2 FQNNGV, per germline. The CDR3, as DNA: TGTGCCAGCAGCTTACTAGCGGGGGGGTACAATGAGCAGTTCTTC. This translates into CASSLLAGGYNEQFF.

The chain joins TRBV5-1 to TRBJ2-2; 10 bases are shared with TRBD2. The CDR3 totals 16 residues. The germline V gene has CDR1 SGHRS and CDR2 YFSETQ. V was pared by 2 bases and J by 3 bases, with 4 bases of the junction left unmatched. The CDR3 nucleotides are TGCGCCAGCAGCTTAAGGCTAGCGGGAGACACCGGGGAGCTGTTTTTT. Its translation: CASSLRLAGDTGELFF.

This chain connects TRBV5-6 to TRBJ1-1; TRBD1 might be the D (6 bases). The germline V and J ends were trimmed by 3 bases and 3 bases, with 12 bases remaining between them. The length of the CDR3 is 14 residues. CDR1 SGHDT and CDR2 YYEEEE come from the germline V gene. The CDR3 reads CASSSRTAHTEAFF. CDR3 bases: TGTGCCAGCAGCTCCCGGACAGCACACACTGAAGCTTTCTTT.

The chain has TRBV5-1 and TRBJ2-2; 8 nucleotides line up with TRBD1. After removal of 0 bases from V and 7 bases from J, the junction contained 5 bases not matched to a gene. Germline CDR1 is SGHRS and CDR2 is YFSETQ. CDR3 size: 15 residues. Written as DNA, the CDR3 is TGCGCCAGCAGCTTGGATCAGGGGGCGATCGGGGAGCTGTTTTTT. It yields the protein CASSLDQGAIGELFF. The entire variable domain, with the rest obtained from reference TRBV5-1 and TRBJ2-2, is as follows: KAGVTQTPRYLIKTRGQQVTLSCSPISGHRSVSWYQQTPGQGLQFLFEYFSETQRNKGNFPGRFSGRQFSNSRSEMNVSTLELGDSALYLCASSLDQGAIGELFFGEGSRLTVL.

The chain combines TRBV7-2 with TRBJ2-7, with D perhaps matching TRBD1 (7 bases). CDR3 length: 16 residues. Germline CDR1 is SGHTA and CDR2 is FQGNSA. V was pared by 3 bases and J by 0 bases, with 15 bases between. This CDR3 is CASSFGTERVSYEQYF. The CDR3 coding sequence is TGTGCCAGCAGCTTTGGGACAGAGCGGGTCTCCTACGAGCAGTACTTC. The whole variable domain, filled in from reference TRBV7-2 and TRBJ2-7, reads GAGVSQSPSNKVTEKGKDVELRCDPISGHTALYWYRQSLGQGLEFLIYFQGNSAPDKSGLPSDRFSAERTGGSVSTLTIQRTQQEDSAVYLCASSFGTERVSYEQYFGPGTRLTVT.

The genes are TRBV4-1 and TRBJ1-2, with D tentatively TRBD1 (5 bases). The V gene lost 1 base and the J gene lost 14 bases, with 14 bases spanning the gap. Germline V gene sequence: CDR1 MGHRA, CDR2 YSYEKL. CDR3 size: 12 residues. The CDR3 protein is CASSQAVGRRTF. The CDR3 bases are TGCGCCAGCAGCCAAGCCGTGGGGCGCAGGACCTTC.

This clone came up once. V and J are TRBV5-5 and TRBJ2-1; 7 nucleotides match TRBD2. This CDR3 contains 12 residues. V lost 4 bases and J lost 13; bases outside the gene matches: 8. Germline V lookup: CDR1 SGHKS, CDR2 YYEKEE (reference sequence). In DNA form, the CDR3 reads TGTGCCAGCAGCCCGATGGGGGGGAAACAGTTCTTC. This gives the protein CASSPMGGKQFF. Using reference TRBV5-5 and TRBJ2-1 for the parts outside the CDR3, the full variable domain is DAGVTQSPTHLIKTRGQQVTLRCSPISGHKSVSWYQQVLGQGPQFIFQYYEKEERGRGNFPDRFSARQFPNYSSELNVNALLLGDSALYLCASSPMGGKQFFGPGTRLTVL.